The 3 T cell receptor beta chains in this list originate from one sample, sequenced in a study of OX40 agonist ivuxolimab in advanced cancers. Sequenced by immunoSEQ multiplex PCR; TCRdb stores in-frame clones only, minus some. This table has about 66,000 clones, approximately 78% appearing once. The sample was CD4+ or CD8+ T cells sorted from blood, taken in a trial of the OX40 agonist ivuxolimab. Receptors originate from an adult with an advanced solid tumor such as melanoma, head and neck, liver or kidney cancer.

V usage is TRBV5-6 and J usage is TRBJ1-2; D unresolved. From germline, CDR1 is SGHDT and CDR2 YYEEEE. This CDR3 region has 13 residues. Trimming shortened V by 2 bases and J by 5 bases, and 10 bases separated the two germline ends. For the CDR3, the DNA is TGTGCCAGCAGCTTCTCCCGTGGGTATGGCTACACCTTC. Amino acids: CASSFSRGYGYTF.

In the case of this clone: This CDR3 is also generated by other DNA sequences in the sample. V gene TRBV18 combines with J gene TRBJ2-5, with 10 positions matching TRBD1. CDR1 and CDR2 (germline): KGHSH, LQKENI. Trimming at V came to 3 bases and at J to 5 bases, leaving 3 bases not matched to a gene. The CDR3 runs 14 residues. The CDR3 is CASSPGTGDETQYF. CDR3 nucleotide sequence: TGTGCCAGCTCACCCGGGACAGGGGATGAGACCCAGTACTTC.

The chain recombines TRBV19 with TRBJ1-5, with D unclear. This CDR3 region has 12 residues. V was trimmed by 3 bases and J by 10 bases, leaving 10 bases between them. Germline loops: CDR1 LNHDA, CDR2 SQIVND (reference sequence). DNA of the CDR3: TGTGCCAGTAGTATGGACGTAAAACCCCAGCATTTT. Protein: CASSMDVKPQHF.